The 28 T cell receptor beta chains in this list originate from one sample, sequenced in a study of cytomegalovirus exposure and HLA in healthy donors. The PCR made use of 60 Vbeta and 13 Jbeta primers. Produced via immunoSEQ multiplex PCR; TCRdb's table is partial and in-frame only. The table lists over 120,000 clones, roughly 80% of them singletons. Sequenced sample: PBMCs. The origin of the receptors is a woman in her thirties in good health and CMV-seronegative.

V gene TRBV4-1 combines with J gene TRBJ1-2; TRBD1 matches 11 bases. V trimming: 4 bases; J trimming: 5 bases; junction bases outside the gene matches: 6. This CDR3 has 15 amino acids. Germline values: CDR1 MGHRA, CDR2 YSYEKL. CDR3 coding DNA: TGCGCCAGCAGCCTCGGACAGGGGGCGGGTTATGGCTACACCTTC. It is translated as CASSLGQGAGYGYTF.

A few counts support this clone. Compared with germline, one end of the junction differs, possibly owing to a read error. The CDR3 sequence: CASSLEGDPGTQYF. DNA for the CDR3: TGTGCCAGCAGTTTGGAGGGGGACCCCGGTACGCAGTATTTT. V gene TRBV5-5 combines with J gene TRBJ2-3; D may correspond to TRBD1 or TRBD2 (6 bases each). Germline assignment: CDR1 SGHKS and CDR2 YYEKEE (reference sequence). The length of the CDR3 is 14 residues.

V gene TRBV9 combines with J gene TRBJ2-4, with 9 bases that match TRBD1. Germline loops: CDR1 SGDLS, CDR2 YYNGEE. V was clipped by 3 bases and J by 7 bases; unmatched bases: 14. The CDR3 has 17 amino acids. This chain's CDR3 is CASSGPQGQGGSNIQYF. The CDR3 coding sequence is TGTGCCAGCAGCGGACCCCAGGGACAGGGAGGTTCTAACATTCAGTACTTC.

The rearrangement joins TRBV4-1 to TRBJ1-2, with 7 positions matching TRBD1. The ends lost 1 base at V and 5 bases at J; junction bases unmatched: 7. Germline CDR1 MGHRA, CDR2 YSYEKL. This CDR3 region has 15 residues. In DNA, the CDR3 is TGCGCCAGCAGCCAAGTACGGACAGGCCCTTATGGCTACACCTTC. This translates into CASSQVRTGPYGYTF.

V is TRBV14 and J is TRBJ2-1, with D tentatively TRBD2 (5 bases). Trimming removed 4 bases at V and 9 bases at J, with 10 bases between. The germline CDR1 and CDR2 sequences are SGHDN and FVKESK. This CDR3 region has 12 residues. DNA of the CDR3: TGTGCCAGCAGCCGTCTAGCTGCTGAGCAGTTCTTC. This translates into CASSRLAAEQFF.

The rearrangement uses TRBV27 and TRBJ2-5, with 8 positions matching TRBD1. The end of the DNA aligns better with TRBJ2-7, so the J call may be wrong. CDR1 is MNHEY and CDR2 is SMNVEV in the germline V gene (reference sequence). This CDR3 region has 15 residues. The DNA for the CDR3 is TGTGCCAGCAGTTTCGCGGGACAGGAAACCTACGAGCAGTACTTC. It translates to CASSFAGQETYEQYF.

CDR3 sequence (DNA): TGTGCCAGCAGCTTCCTAGGGAGGACCGGGGAGCTGTTTTTT. It specifies CASSFLGRTGELFF. The chain joins TRBV5-6 to TRBJ2-2, with a possible D match to TRBD2 (6 bases). V shed 2 bases and J shed 5 bases, with 10 bases lying between them. This CDR3 has 14 residues. Germline CDR1 and CDR2: SGHDT and YYEEEE.

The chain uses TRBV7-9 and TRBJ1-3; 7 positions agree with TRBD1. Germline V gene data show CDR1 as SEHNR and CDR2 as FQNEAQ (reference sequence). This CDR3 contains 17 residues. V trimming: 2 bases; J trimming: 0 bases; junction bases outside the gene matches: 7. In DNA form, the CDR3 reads TGTGCCAGCAGCTTACGCCGCGCAGGGGGCTCTGGAAACACCATATATTTT. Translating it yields CASSLRRAGGSGNTIYF. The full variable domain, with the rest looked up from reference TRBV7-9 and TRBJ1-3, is DTGVSQNPRHKITKRGQNVTFRCDPISEHNRLYWYRQTLGQGPEFLTYFQNEAQLEKSRLLSDRFSAERPKGSFSTLEIQRTEQGDSAMYLCASSLRRAGGSGNTIYFGEGSWLTVV.

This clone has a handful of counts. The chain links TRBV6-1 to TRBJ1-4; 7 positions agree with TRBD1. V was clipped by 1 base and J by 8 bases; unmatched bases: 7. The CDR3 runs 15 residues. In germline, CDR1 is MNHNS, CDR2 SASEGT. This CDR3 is CASSEDEGGYEKLFF. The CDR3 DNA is TGTGCCAGCAGTGAAGATGAAGGGGGCTACGAAAAACTGTTTTTT.

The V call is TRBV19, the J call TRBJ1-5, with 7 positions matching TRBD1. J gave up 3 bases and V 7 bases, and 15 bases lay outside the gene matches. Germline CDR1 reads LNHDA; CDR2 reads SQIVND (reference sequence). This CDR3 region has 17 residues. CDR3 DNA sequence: TGTGCCAGTAAAAGGGCTGACCACGACAGGGACAATCAGCCCCAGCATTTT. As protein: CASKRADHDRDNQPQHF.

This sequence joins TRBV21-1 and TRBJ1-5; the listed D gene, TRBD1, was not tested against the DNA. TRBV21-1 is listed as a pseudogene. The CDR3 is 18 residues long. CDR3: CASPSLIGQGASNQPQHF. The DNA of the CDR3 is TGTGCCAGCCCCTCCTTAATAGGACAGGGGGCTAGCAATCAGCCCCAGCATTTT.

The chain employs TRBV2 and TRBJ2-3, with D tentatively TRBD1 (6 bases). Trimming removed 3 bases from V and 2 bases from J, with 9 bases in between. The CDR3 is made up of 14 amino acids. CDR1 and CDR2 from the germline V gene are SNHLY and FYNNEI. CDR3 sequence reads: CASSEDRYTDTQYF. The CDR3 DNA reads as TGTGCCAGCAGTGAGGACAGATACACAGATACGCAGTATTTT.

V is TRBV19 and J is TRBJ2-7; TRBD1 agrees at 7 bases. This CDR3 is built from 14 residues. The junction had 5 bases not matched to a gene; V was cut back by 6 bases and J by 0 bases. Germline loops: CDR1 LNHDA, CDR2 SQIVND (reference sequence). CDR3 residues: CASSQTGSSYEQYF. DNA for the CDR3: TGTGCCAGTAGCCAGACAGGGTCCTCCTACGAGCAGTACTTC.

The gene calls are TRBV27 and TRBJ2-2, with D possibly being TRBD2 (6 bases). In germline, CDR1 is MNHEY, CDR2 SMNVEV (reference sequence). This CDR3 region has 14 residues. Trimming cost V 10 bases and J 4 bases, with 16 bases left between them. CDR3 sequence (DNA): TGTGCCACGAGAGAAACGGGGGTCACCGGGGAGCTGTTTTTT. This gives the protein CATRETGVTGELFF.

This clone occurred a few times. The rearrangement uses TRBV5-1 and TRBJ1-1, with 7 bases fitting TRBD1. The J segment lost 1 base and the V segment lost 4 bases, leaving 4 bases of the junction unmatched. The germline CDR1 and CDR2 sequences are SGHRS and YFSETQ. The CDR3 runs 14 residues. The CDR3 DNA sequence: TGCGCCAGCAGCCCCCAGGGGGGGAACACTGAAGCTTTCTTT. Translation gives CASSPQGGNTEAFF.

The CDR3 region is CASSNGQWNTEAFF. CDR3 DNA: TGTGCCAGTAGTAATGGACAGTGGAACACTGAAGCTTTCTTT. This rearrangement joins TRBV19 to TRBJ1-1; possible D gene TRBD1, 6 bases. V gave up 4 bases and J gave up 1 base, with 10 bases separating them. Germline V gives CDR1 LNHDA, CDR2 SQIVND (reference sequence). The CDR3 runs 14 residues.

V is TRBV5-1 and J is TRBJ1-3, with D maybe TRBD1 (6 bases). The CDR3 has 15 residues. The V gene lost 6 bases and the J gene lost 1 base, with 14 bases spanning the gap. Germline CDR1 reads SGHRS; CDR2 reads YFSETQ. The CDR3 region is CASTQTGTSGNTIYF. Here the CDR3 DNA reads TGCGCCAGCACGCAAACAGGGACGTCTGGAAACACCATATATTTT. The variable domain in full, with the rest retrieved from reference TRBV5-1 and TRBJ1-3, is KAGVTQTPRYLIKTRGQQVTLSCSPISGHRSVSWYQQTPGQGLQFLFEYFSETQRNKGNFPGRFSGRQFSNSRSEMNVSTLELGDSALYLCASTQTGTSGNTIYFGEGSWLTVV.

In nucleotides, the CDR3 is TGTGCCACCACGCGGGACAGGGGGTCCTACGAGCAGTACTTC. Its translation: CATTRDRGSYEQYF. The chain recombines TRBV15 with TRBJ2-7; 11 nucleotides line up with TRBD1. Germline assignment: CDR1 LNHNV and CDR2 YYDKDF (reference sequence). This CDR3 has 14 residues. V gave up 7 bases and J gave up 1 base; unmatched junction bases: 3.

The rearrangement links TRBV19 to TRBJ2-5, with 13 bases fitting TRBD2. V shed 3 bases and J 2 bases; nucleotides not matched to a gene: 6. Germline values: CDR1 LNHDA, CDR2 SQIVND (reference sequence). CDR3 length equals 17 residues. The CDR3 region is CASSIFSGLAGQETQYF. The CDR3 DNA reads TGTGCCAGTAGTATTTTCTCGGGACTAGCGGGGCAAGAGACCCAGTACTTC. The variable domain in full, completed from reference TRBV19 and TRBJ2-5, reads DGGITQSPKYLFRKEGQNVTLSCEQNLNHDAMYWYRQDPGQGLRLIYYSQIVNDFQKGDIAEGYSVSREKKESFPLTVTSAQKNPTAFYLCASSIFSGLAGQETQYFGPGTRLLVL.

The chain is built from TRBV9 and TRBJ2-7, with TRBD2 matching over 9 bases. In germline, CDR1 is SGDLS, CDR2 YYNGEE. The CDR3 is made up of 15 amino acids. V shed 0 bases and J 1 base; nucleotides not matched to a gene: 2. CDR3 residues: CASSVEGLASYEQYF. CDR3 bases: TGTGCCAGCAGCGTAGAGGGACTAGCTTCCTACGAGCAGTACTTC. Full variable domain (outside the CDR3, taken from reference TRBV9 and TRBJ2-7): DSGVTQTPKHLITATGQRVTLRCSPRSGDLSVYWYQQSLDQGLQFLIQYYNGEERAKGNILERFSAQQFPDLHSELNLSSLELGDSALYFCASSVEGLASYEQYFGPGTRLTVT.

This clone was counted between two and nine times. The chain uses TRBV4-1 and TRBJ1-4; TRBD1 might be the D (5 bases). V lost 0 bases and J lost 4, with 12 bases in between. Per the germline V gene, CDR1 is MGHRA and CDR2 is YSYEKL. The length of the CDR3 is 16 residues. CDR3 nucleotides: TGCGCCAGCAGCCAAGATAAGGGGTGGGGTAATGAAAAACTGTTTTTT. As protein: CASSQDKGWGNEKLFF.

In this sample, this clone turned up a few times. The CDR3 is CASSPTENTEAFF. The CDR3 DNA follows: TGTGCCAGCAGCCCAACAGAGAACACTGAAGCTTTCTTT. V and J are TRBV13 and TRBJ1-1; unclear D gene. CDR1 is PRHDT, CDR2 FYEKMQ, per germline (reference sequence). Between the trimmed V and J ends, which lost 5 bases and 1 base, there was a span of 8 bases. CDR3 length: 13 amino acids.

The CDR3 DNA reads as TGTGCCAGCAGCCAAGTTTCTCGGGCAGGGGGCGGAGGAGGCTATGGCTACACCTTC. This encodes CASSQVSRAGGGGGYGYTF. This rearrangement joins TRBV4-2 to TRBJ1-2, with 8 bases lining up with TRBD1. Looked up from germline, CDR1 is LGHNA and CDR2 is YNFKEQ. V lost 1 base and J lost 4; bases outside the gene matches: 17. The CDR3 covers 19 residues.

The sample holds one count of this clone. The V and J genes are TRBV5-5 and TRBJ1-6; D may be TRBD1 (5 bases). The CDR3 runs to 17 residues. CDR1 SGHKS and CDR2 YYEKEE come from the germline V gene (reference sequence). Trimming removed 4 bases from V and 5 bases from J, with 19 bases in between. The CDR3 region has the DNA TGTGCCAGCAGCCCCCGTCGGCAGGGTAGTAATAATTCACCCCTCCACTTT. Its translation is CASSPRRQGSNNSPLHF.

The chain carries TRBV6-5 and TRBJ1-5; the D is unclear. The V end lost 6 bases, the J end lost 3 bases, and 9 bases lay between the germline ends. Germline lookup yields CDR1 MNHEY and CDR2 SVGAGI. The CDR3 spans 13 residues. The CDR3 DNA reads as TGTGCCAGCAGAGTTAGTCACAATCAGCCCCAGCATTTT. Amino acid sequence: CASRVSHNQPQHF.

The CDR3 reads CASSDWPVENTEAFF. For the CDR3, the DNA is TGTGCCAGCAGTGATTGGCCTGTTGAGAACACTGAAGCTTTCTTT. V gene TRBV25-1 combines with J gene TRBJ1-1; the D is unclear. CDR1 is MGHDK, CDR2 SYGVNS, per germline. This CDR3 spans 15 amino acids. V was cut by 3 bases and J by 1 base, with 12 bases left in between.

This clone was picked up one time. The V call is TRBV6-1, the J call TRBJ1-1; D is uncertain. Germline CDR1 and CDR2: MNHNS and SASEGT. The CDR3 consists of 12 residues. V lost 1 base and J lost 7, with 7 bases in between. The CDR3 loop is CASSEVSGEAFF. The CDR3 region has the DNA TGTGCCAGCAGTGAAGTGTCAGGTGAAGCTTTCTTT.

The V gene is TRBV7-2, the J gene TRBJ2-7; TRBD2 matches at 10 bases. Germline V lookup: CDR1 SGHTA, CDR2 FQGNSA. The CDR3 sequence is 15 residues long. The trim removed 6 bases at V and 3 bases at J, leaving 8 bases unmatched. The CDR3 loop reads CASSPSSGGLYEQYF. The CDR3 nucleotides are TGTGCCAGCAGTCCTTCTAGCGGGGGCCTCTACGAGCAGTACTTC.